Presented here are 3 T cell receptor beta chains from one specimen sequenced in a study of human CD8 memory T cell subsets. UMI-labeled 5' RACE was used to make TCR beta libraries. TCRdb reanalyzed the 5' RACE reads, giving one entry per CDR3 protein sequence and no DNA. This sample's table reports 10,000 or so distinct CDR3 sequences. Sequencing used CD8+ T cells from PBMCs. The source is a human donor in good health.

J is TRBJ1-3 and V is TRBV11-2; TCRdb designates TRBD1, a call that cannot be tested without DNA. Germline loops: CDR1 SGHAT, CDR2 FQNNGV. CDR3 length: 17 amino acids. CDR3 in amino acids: CASSLAGQVNSGNTIYF.

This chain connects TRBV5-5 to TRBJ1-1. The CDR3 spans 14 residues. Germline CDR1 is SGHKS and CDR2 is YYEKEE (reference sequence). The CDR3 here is CASIPGIGNTEAFF. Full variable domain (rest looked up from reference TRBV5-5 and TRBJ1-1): DAGVTQSPTHLIKTRGQQVTLRCSPISGHKSVSWYQQVLGQGPQFIFQYYEKEERGRGNFPDRFSARQFPNYSSELNVNALLLGDSALYLCASIPGIGNTEAFFGQGTRLTVV.

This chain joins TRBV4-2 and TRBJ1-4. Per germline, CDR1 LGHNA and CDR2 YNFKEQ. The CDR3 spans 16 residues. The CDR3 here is CASSPESFATNEKLFF.